The 21 T cell receptor beta chains below all came from one sample that was sequenced in a study of blood T cell repertoires in COVID-19. Some clones are missing from TCRdb's copy, which holds only in-frame ones; the method was immunoSEQ multiplex PCR. This sample yields roughly 320,000 clones, of which 65% to 90% are seen a single time; 7.2% belongs to the top ten. The sequencing input was peripheral blood. The receptors come from a human donor in a cohort sampled during active COVID-19.

The V call is TRBV7-9, the J call TRBJ2-7; D remains ambiguous. Trimming shortened V by 5 bases and J by 0 bases, and 11 bases separated the two germline ends. Germline values: CDR1 SEHNR, CDR2 FQNEAQ (reference sequence). This CDR3 contains 14 residues. CDR3 amino acids: CASSRTESSYEQYF. The CDR3 bases are TGTGCCAGCAGCCGTACTGAGAGCTCCTACGAGCAGTACTTC.

This clone has just one count. V and J are TRBV5-6 and TRBJ2-3; TRBD1 aligns across 9 bases. The V gene end was trimmed by 3 bases and the J gene end by 5 bases; junction bases not matched to a gene: 10. There are 16 residues in the CDR3. Per the germline V gene, CDR1 is SGHDT and CDR2 is YYEEEE. The CDR3 region is CASSSYGTGMRDTQYF. The CDR3 DNA reads as TGTGCCAGCAGCTCATACGGGACAGGGATGAGAGATACGCAGTATTTT.

J is TRBJ1-3 and V is TRBV20-1; D not certain. The CDR3 extends over 11 amino acids. The germline V gene has CDR1 DFQATT and CDR2 SNEGSKA (reference sequence). V was cut by 4 bases and J by 2 bases, with 3 bases left in between. As DNA, the CDR3 is TGCAGTGCTATTACTGGAAACACCATATATTTT. It is translated as CSAITGNTIYF.

This chain links TRBV7-8 with TRBJ1-5; D possibly corresponds to TRBD1 (5 bases). Germline V gene data show CDR1 as SGHVS and CDR2 as FQNEAQ. V lost 4 bases and J lost 5, with 12 bases in between. There are 14 residues in the CDR3. The DNA of the CDR3 is TGTGCCAGCAGCTCCCGGGGGGGGGATCAGCCCCAGCATTTT. As protein: CASSSRGGDQPQHF.

The chain recombines TRBV6-5 with TRBJ2-7; 7 nucleotides align to TRBD1. The V gene's germline CDR1 is MNHEY and CDR2 SVGAGI. There are 14 residues in the CDR3. V lost 6 bases and J lost 4; bases outside the gene matches: 9. CDR3 DNA: TGTGCCAGCAGACAACAGGGGAAAGGTTACGAGCAGTACTTC. Translation gives CASRQQGKGYEQYF.

The V and J genes are TRBV6-5 and TRBJ1-3, with D maybe TRBD1 (6 bases). The CDR3 runs 15 residues. Trimming took off 4 bases at V and 0 bases at J, with 10 bases between the two ends. Germline V CDR1 and CDR2: MNHEY, SVGAGI. The CDR3 nucleotides read TGTGCCAGCAGTTCAGGACAGTCCTCTGGAAACACCATATATTTT. It encodes CASSSGQSSGNTIYF.

The rearrangement uses TRBV7-3 and TRBJ2-3; 9 positions agree with TRBD2. Germline V CDR1 and CDR2: SGHTA, FQGTGA. V shed 5 bases and J 2 bases; nucleotides not matched to a gene: 8. CDR3 length equals 16 residues. CDR3 region: CASSPSGGRDTDTQYF. DNA for the CDR3: TGTGCCAGCAGCCCAAGCGGGGGGAGGGACACAGATACGCAGTATTTT. Complete variable domain (other parts from reference TRBV7-3 and TRBJ2-3): GAGVSQTPSNKVTEKGKYVELRCDPISGHTALYWYRQSLGQGPEFLIYFQGTGAADDSGLPNDRFFAVRPEGSVSTLKIQRTERGDSAVYLCASSPSGGRDTDTQYFGPGTRLTVL.

The rearrangement joins TRBV11-2 to TRBJ2-1; TRBD1 might be the D (5 bases). V gave up 1 base and J gave up 8 bases, with 12 bases separating them. The CDR3 runs 14 residues. In germline, CDR1 is SGHAT, CDR2 FQNNGV. CDR3 bases: TGTGCCAGCAGCTTAGTTATGGGGCAAGATGAGCAGTTCTTC. Protein sequence: CASSLVMGQDEQFF.

The table lists this clone with a few counts. The chain combines TRBV29-1 with TRBJ2-7, with 7 bases lining up with TRBD2. The germline V gene encodes CDR1 SQVTM and CDR2 ANQGSEA. CDR3 length equals 13 residues. The V and J ends lost 4 bases and 0 bases, in that order; junction bases with no gene match: 3. CDR3 bases: TGCAGCGTTGGGCGGGAGAGCTCCTACGAGCAGTACTTC. It codes for CSVGRESSYEQYF.

The rearrangement links TRBV20-1 to TRBJ1-2, with a tentative D call TRBD1 (5 bases). V dropped 3 bases and J dropped 7 bases, with 15 bases sitting between them. Germline V gene lookup returns CDR1 DFQATT and CDR2 SNEGSKA (reference sequence). The CDR3 loop spans 13 amino acids. The CDR3 is CSASPQGTIGYTF. CDR3 DNA: TGCAGTGCTAGTCCCCAGGGAACAATTGGCTACACCTTC.

This chain uses TRBV12-5 with TRBJ2-2; D unresolved. V lost 5 bases and J lost 6, with 7 bases in between. The CDR3 runs to 12 residues. CDR1 is LGHNT and CDR2 is FRNRAP in the germline V gene. This CDR3 reads CASGLQAGELFF. The DNA for the CDR3 is TGTGCTAGTGGTCTTCAGGCCGGGGAGCTGTTTTTT.

This clone has only a few counts. The CDR3 DNA reads as TGCGCCAGCAGCTTGGCCAGGGGGCTGGCTGAAGCTTTCTTT. Its translation is CASSLARGLAEAFF. This chain connects TRBV5-1 to TRBJ1-1, with TRBD1 matching 8 bases. This CDR3 has 14 amino acids. Per the germline V gene, CDR1 is SGHRS and CDR2 is YFSETQ. Germline trimming cut 0 bases from V and 6 bases from J; bases unmatched to any gene: 4.

CDR3 sequence (DNA): TGTGCCAGCTCACCTTTGCAGGGGACTCAGCCCCAGCATTTT. This translates into CASSPLQGTQPQHF. The V and J genes are TRBV18 and TRBJ1-5; TRBD1 is a possible D gene (6 bases). From germline, CDR1 is KGHSH and CDR2 LQKENI. V was shortened by 3 bases and J by 6 bases, with 12 bases between the two germline ends. The CDR3 is made up of 14 amino acids.

The gene calls are TRBV18 and TRBJ1-2; D perhaps matches TRBD1 (5 bases). The CDR3 is 13 residues long. The V end lost 6 bases, the J end lost 3 bases, and 11 bases lay between the germline ends. The germline CDR1 and CDR2 sequences are KGHSH and LQKENI. The CDR3 reads CASSRGKDYGYTF. In DNA, the CDR3 is TGTGCCAGCTCCCGGGGGAAGGACTATGGCTACACCTTC. The full variable domain, its missing parts supplied by reference TRBV18 and TRBJ1-2, is NAGVMQNPRHLVRRRGQEARLRCSPMKGHSHVYWYRQLPEEGLKFMVYLQKENIIDESGMPKERFSAEFPKEGPSILRIQQVVRGDSAAYFCASSRGKDYGYTFGSGTRLTVV.

The chain employs TRBV3-1 (or the pseudogene TRBV3-2) and TRBJ2-1; D is unresolved. Trimming took 0 bases from V and 10 from J, leaving 22 bases between them. CDR1 and CDR2 from the germline V gene are LGHDT and YNNKEL (reference sequence). The CDR3 runs 17 residues. The CDR3 reads CASSQEIRPAIKSEQFF. As DNA, the CDR3 is TGTGCCAGCAGCCAAGAAATTCGACCAGCGATAAAAAGCGAGCAGTTCTTC.

This clone was found many times. The chain uses TRBV19 and TRBJ2-5, with D perhaps matching TRBD1 (6 bases). CDR1 is LNHDA, CDR2 SQIVND, per germline (reference sequence). Deletions cut 8 bases from V and 0 bases from J, with 10 bases between. The CDR3 spans 13 residues. The CDR3 bases are TGTGCCAGTCAGGACAGCCACCAAGAGACCCAGTACTTC. Protein sequence: CASQDSHQETQYF.

This clone has more than one count but fewer than ten. This chain uses TRBV9 with TRBJ1-5; tentative D call: TRBD1 (6 bases). The germline V and J ends were trimmed by 0 bases and 7 bases, with 14 bases remaining between them. This CDR3 has 15 amino acids. Germline CDR1 and CDR2: SGDLS and YYNGEE. The chain's CDR3 is CASSVGGGGPQPQHF. The CDR3 DNA reads TGTGCCAGCAGCGTAGGAGGGGGGGGACCCCAGCCCCAGCATTTT.

In this sample, this clone turned up once. The chain uses TRBV5-1 and TRBJ1-2; 7 bases line up with TRBD1. Germline CDR1 and CDR2: SGHRS and YFSETQ. V was clipped by 2 bases and J by 8 bases; unmatched bases: 15. There are 16 residues in the CDR3. DNA of the CDR3: TGCGCCAGCAGCTTTTCAGGAGACAGGGCCTCAGGGGGCTACACCTTC. The encoded protein is CASSFSGDRASGGYTF. Drawing the rest from reference TRBV5-1 and TRBJ1-2, the complete variable domain is KAGVTQTPRYLIKTRGQQVTLSCSPISGHRSVSWYQQTPGQGLQFLFEYFSETQRNKGNFPGRFSGRQFSNSRSEMNVSTLELGDSALYLCASSFSGDRASGGYTFGSGTRLTVV.

The V and J genes are TRBV7-2 and TRBJ2-7, with a possible D match to TRBD2 (7 bases). From germline, CDR1 is SGHTA and CDR2 FQGNSA. The length of the CDR3 is 16 residues. V lost 2 bases and J 2 bases, leaving 16 bases between the germline ends. The CDR3 reads CASSLSTGGDPYEQYF. CDR3 sequence (DNA): TGTGCCAGCAGCTTATCGACGGGGGGCGACCCCTACGAGCAGTACTTC.

The table lists this clone with a few counts. Germline is not matched at one junction end, which may reflect a read error. In the same sample, other DNA sequences code for this CDR3. The rearrangement links TRBV6-5 to TRBJ2-7; D is undetermined. From germline, CDR1 is MNHEY and CDR2 SVGAGI. The CDR3 contains 11 residues. In DNA, the CDR3 is TGTGCCAGCAGTCACTCCTACGAGCAGTACTTC. Protein product: CASSHSYEQYF.

This chain joins TRBV5-1 and TRBJ1-5; 7 nucleotides line up with TRBD1. The CDR3 runs 16 residues. CDR1 is SGHRS and CDR2 is YFSETQ in the germline V gene. V lost 4 bases and J lost 6; bases outside the gene matches: 13. CDR3 DNA: TGCGCCAGCAGCCCAGACAGGGAAAAAGTGGGTCAGCCCCAGCATTTT. Protein sequence: CASSPDREKVGQPQHF.